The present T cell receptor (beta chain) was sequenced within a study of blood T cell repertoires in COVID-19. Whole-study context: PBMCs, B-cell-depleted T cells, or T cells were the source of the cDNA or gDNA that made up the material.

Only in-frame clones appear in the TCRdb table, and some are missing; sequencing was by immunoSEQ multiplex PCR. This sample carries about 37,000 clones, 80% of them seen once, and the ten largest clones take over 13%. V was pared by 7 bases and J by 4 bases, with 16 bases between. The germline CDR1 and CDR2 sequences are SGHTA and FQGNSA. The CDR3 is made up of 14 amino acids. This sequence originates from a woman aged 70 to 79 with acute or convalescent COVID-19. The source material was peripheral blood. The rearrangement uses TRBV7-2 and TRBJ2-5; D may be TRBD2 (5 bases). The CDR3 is CASILRLGGETQYF. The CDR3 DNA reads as TGTGCCAGCATCTTGCGGTTAGGAGGAGAGACCCAGTACTTC. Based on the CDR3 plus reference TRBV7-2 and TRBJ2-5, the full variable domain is GAGVSQSPSNKVTEKGKDVELRCDPISGHTALYWYRQSLGQGLEFLIYFQGNSAPDKSGLPSDRFSAERTGGSVSTLTIQRTQQEDSAVYLCASILRLGGETQYFGPGTRLLVL.